Listed here is a single T cell receptor (beta chain). It lacks a known antigen. No base-level quality is on record; no much larger clone is a single base apart. These data are taken from a study of radiation and T cells in renal cell carcinoma (dated by TCRdb to the early 2020s). General notes on the study: The samples were obtained from a clinical trial, where primary renal cell carcinomas were treated with 15 Gy stereotactic body radiation therapy and then removed by nephrectomy 4 weeks afterward. In total, some 52 samples underwent TCR beta sequencing: around 25 tumors plus 27 peripheral blood samples. A total of 4,016,671 unique CDR3 nucleotide sequences, encoding 2,500,000 or so unique CDR3 amino acid sequences, were found across all 50 or so samples. Paper-wide results and their limitations: Effects of radiation dose or scheduling on the TCR repertoire could not be addressed with the single-armed trial design. No pretreatment tumor biopsies were available, so the baseline intratumoral presence of clonotypes could not be determined. In blood, the top tumor clonotypes increased from baseline to 2 weeks after radiation and then shrank by 4 weeks, which suggests a temporary expansion of tumor-resident clones. Tracking of blood repertoire dynamics stopped at approximately 4 weeks after treatment, with no follow-up past that point.

The meaning of the sample's time point label: blood 2 weeks post-SBRT. The treatment or condition label corresponds to: 15 Gy SBRT to primary tumor, nephrectomy 4 weeks later. To track tumor-enriched clonotypes, serial peripheral blood was sampled from radiation-treated patients at baseline and at 2 weeks and 4 weeks after SBRT. Every patient had renal cell carcinoma of clear cell pathology. Genomic DNA for TCR sequencing was prepared using the QIAamp DNA Blood Mini Kit (Qiagen). Samples were included in the analyses only if all quality control checks were passed. TCR beta libraries were generated from genomic DNA with the immunoSEQ kit, following the manufacturer's recommendations. To prepare the libraries, a first multiplex PCR with proprietary primers was run, followed by a second PCR that added unique barcodes, and a bead cleanup was done after each round. A kit-provided positive control reaction and a negative control reaction were included in every sample batch. The final libraries were assessed on an Agilent 4200 TapeStation D1000 ScreenTape, pooled by volume, and quantified by qPCR. Sequencing was performed on an Illumina NextSeq500 using a MidOutput 150-cycle cartridge, with 156 Read1 cycles, 15 Index1 cycles, and the kit custom primers. The pooled library was loaded at about 1 pM, with a roughly 20% PhiX control spiked in. In the original analysis: Vendor-processed data were analyzed in R, and a clonotype was defined as all T cells sharing the same CDR3 nucleotide sequence. In the clone abundance analyses, frequencies in each sample were normalized to that sample's 10,000 most abundant clones. Before analysis, public T cell clones were removed, and these numbered fewer than six per sample on average. Tumor-enriched and baseline blood-enriched clonotypes were defined by at least a 32-fold difference in abundance between compartments. A beta-binomial differential abundance model was applied to find clonotypes that expanded or contracted between blood time points. Similarity between tumor and blood repertoires was quantified using the Baroni-Urbani and Buser coefficient, and groups were compared with two-tailed Wilcoxon tests in R. TCRdb retrieved this table from immuneACCESS and kept in-frame rearrangements only. Not all clones are present; in checked studies, unresolved V genes account for under half, and no reason is known for the remainder. The DNA gave D and trimming, while V, J and clone size come from that table. The sample table contains some 150,000 clones; only one count was recorded for about nine tenths of them. The top ten hold roughly 13% of the sample.

This specimen consisted of blood, obtained from a patient whose treatment included radiotherapy and nephrectomy. This TCR came from a woman aged 50 to 60 with renal cell carcinoma.

The DNA is TGTGCCAGCAGATTCATCTGGGCCAACGTCCTGACTTTC. Its product reads: CASRFIWANVLTF. Here the chain combines TRBV5-8 and TRBJ2-6, with the D segment identity uncertain. As encoded in the germline V gene, CDR1 is SGHTS while CDR2 is YDEGEE. The germline ends are 8 bases apart after V is trimmed by 5 bases and J by 5 bases. The CDR3 sequence holds 13 residues, the cysteine and phenylalanine included. Only the CDR3 region is kept as DNA, spanning 39 bases read in frame from base 1.